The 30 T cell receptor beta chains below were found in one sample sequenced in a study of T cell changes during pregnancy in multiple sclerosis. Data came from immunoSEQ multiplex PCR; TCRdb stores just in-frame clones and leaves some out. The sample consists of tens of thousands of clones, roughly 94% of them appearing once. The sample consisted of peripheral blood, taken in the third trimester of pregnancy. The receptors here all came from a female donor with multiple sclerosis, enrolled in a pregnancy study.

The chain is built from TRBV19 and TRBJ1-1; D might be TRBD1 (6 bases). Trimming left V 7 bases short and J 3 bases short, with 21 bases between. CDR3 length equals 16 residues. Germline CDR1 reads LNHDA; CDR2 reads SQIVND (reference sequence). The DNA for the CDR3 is TGTGCCAGTATCCGCACAGGGACGGAAGTGTACACTGAAGCTTTCTTT. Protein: CASIRTGTEVYTEAFF.

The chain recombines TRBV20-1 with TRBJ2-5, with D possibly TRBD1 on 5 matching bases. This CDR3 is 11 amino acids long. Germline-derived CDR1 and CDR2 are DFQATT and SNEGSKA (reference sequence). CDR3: CSGHRQETQYF. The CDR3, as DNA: TGCAGCGGACACAGACAAGAGACCCAGTACTTC.

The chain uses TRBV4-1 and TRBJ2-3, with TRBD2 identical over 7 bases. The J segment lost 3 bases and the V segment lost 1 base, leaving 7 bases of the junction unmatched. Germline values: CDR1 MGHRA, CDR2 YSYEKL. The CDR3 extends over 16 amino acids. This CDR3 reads CASSQAGGTGTDTQYF. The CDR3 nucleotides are TGCGCCAGCAGCCAAGCCGGGGGGACGGGGACAGATACGCAGTATTTT.

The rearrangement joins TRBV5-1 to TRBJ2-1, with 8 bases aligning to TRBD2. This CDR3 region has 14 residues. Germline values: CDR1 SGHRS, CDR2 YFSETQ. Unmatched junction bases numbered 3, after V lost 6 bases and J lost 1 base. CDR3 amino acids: CASKASGSYNEQFF. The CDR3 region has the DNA TGCGCCAGCAAGGCTAGCGGGTCCTACAATGAGCAGTTCTTC. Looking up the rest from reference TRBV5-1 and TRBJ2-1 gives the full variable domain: KAGVTQTPRYLIKTRGQQVTLSCSPISGHRSVSWYQQTPGQGLQFLFEYFSETQRNKGNFPGRFSGRQFSNSRSEMNVSTLELGDSALYLCASKASGSYNEQFFGPGTRLTVL.

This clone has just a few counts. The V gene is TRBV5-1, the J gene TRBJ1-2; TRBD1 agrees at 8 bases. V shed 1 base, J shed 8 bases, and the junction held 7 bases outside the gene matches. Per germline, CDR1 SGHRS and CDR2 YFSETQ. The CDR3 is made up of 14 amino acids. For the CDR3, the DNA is TGCGCCAGCAGCTTGTACGACAGGGGAGACGGCTACACCTTC. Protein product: CASSLYDRGDGYTF.

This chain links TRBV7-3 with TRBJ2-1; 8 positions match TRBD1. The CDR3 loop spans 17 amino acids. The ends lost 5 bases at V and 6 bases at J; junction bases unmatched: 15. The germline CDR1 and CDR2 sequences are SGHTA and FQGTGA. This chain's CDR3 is CASSPAVVPTGVNEQFF. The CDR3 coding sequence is TGTGCCAGCAGCCCCGCGGTCGTCCCGACAGGGGTCAATGAGCAGTTCTTC.

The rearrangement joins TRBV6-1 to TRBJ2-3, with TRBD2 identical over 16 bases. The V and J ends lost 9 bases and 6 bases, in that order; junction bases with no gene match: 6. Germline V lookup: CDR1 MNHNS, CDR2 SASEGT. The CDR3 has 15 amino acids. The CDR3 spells CARGTSGRARDTQYF. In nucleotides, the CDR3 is TGTGCCAGGGGGACTAGCGGGAGGGCTAGGGATACGCAGTATTTT.

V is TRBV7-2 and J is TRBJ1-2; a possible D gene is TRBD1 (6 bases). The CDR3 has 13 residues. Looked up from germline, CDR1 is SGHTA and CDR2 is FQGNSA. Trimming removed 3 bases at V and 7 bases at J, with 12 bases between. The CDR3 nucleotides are TGTGCCAGCAGCTTGTCAGGGGAAGGTGGCTACACCTTC. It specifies CASSLSGEGGYTF.

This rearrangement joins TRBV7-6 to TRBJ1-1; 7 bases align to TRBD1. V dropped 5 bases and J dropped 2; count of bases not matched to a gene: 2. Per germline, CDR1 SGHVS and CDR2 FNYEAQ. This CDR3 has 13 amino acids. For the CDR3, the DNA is TGTGCCAGCAGCCCAGGGGGTAACACTGAAGCTTTCTTT. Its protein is CASSPGGNTEAFF.

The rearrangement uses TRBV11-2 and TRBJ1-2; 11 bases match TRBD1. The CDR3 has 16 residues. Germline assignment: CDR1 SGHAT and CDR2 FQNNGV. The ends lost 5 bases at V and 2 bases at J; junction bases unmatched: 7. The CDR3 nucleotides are TGTGCCAGCAGCCGGGGACAGGGGGTTAGCAACTATGGCTACACCTTC. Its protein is CASSRGQGVSNYGYTF.

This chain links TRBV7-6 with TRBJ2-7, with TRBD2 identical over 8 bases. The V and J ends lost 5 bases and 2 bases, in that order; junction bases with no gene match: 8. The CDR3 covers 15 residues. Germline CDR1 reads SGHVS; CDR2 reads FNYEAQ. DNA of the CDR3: TGTGCCAGCAGCCTTAGCGGGGAGGCCCCCTACGAGCAGTACTTC. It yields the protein CASSLSGEAPYEQYF.

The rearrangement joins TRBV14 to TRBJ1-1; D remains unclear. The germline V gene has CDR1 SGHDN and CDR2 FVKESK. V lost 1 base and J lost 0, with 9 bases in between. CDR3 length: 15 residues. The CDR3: CASSQVTAMNTEAFF. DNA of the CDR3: TGTGCCAGCAGCCAAGTCACCGCGATGAACACTGAAGCTTTCTTT.

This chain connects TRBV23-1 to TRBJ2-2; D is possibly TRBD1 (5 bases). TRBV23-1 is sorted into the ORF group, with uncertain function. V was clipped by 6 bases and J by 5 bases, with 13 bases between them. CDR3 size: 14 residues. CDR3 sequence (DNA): TGCGCCAGCAGCCACGACAGAAATACCGGGGAGCTGTTTTTT. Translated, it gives CASSHDRNTGELFF.

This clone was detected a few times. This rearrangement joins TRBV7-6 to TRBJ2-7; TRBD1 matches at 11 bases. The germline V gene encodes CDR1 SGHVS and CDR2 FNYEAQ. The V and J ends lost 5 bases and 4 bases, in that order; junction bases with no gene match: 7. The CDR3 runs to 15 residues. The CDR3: CASSQGQGAWYEQYF. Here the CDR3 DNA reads TGTGCCAGCAGCCAAGGACAGGGGGCGTGGTACGAGCAGTACTTC.

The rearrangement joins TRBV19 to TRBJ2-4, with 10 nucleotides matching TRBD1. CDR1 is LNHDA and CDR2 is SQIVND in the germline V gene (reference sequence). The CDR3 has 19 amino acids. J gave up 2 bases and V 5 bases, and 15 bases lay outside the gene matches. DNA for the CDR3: TGTGCCAGTAGTCAACGACAGGGGGCGGTCTCCGTGTCCAAAAACATTCAGTACTTC. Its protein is CASSQRQGAVSVSKNIQYF.

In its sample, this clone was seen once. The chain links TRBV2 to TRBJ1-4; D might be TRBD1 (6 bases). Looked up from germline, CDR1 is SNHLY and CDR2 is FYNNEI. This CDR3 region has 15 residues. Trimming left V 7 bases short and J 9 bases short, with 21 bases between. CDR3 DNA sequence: TGTGCCAGCAACATCGGGACATCAAGGGGGAAAAAACTGTTTTTT. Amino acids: CASNIGTSRGKKLFF.

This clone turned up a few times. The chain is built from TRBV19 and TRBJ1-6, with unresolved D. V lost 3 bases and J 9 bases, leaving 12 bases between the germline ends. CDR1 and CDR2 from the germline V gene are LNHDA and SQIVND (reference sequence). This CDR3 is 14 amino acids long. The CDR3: CASSMRDWGSPLHF. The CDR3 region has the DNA TGTGCCAGTAGTATGAGGGATTGGGGTTCACCCCTCCACTTT.

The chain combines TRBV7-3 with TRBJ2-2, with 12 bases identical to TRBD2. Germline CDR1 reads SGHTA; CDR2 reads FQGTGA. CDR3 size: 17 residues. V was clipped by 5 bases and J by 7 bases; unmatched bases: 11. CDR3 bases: TGTGCCAGCAGCCGTAACGGACTAGCGGGGCCTGACGGGGAGCTGTTTTTT. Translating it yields CASSRNGLAGPDGELFF.

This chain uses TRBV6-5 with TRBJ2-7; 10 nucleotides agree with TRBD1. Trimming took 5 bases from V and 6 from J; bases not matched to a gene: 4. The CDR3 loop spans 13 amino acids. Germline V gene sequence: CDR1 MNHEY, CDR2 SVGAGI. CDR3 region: CASSPGQGIEQYF. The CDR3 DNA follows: TGTGCCAGCAGTCCGGGACAGGGGATCGAGCAGTACTTC.

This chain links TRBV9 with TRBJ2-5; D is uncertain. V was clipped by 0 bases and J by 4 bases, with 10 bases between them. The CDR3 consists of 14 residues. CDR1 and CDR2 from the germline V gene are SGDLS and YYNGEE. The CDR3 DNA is TGTGCCAGCAGCGTAGAGTCTAGTCCAGAGACCCAGTACTTC. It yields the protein CASSVESSPETQYF.

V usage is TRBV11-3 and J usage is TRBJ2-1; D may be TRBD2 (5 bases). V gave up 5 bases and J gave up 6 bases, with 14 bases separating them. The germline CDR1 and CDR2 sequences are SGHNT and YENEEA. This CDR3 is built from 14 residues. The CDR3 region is CASSPGRGGNEQFF. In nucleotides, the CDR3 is TGTGCCAGCAGCCCCGGACGGGGTGGCAATGAGCAGTTCTTC.

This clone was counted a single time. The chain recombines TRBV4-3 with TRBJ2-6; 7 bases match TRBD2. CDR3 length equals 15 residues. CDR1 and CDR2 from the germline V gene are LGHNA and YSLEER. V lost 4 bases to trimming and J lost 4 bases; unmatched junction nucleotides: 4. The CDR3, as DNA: TGCGCCAGCAGCCCGGGGGGTTCGGGGGCCAACGTCCTGACTTTC. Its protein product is CASSPGGSGANVLTF.

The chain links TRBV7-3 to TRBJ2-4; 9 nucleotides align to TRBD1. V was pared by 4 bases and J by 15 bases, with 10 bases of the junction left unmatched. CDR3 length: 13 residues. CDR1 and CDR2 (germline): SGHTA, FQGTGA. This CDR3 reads CASSSGRQGVGYF. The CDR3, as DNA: TGTGCCAGCAGCTCCGGACGACAGGGGGTGGGGTACTTC.

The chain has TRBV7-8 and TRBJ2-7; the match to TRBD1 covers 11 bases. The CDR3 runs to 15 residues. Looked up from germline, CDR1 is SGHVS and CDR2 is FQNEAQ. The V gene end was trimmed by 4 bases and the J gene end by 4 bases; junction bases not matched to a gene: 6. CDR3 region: CASSSGTGGSYEQYF. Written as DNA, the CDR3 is TGTGCCAGCAGCTCCGGGACAGGGGGATCGTACGAGCAGTACTTC.

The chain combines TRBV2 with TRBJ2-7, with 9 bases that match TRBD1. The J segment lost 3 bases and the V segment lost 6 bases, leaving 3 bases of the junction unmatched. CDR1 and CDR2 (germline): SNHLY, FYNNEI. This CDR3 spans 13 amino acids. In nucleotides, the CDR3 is TGTGCCAGCAGCCTGGACAGGGGCTACGAGCAGTACTTC. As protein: CASSLDRGYEQYF.

The CDR3 DNA reads as TGTGCCAGCAGTTACGGACAGGGTCCTTCTGAAGCTTTCTTT. Its translation: CASSYGQGPSEAFF. This chain connects TRBV6-6 to TRBJ1-1; TRBD1 agrees at 8 bases. CDR3 length: 14 amino acids. Germline CDR1 reads MNHNY; CDR2 reads SVGAGI (reference sequence). V lost 2 bases and J lost 6; bases outside the gene matches: 5.

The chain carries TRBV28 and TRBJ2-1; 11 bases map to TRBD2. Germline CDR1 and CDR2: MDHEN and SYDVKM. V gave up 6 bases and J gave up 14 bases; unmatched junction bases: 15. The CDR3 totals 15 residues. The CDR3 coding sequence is TGTGCCAGCAGCCAGCTCTTAGCGGGAGGGCCTCTCGAGTTCTTC. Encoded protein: CASSQLLAGGPLEFF.

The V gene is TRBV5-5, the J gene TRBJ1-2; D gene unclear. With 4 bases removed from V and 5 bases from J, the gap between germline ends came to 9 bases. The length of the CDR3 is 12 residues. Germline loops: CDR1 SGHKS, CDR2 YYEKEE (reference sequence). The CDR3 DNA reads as TGTGCCAGCAGCCCCCTCAGTTATGGCTACACCTTC. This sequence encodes CASSPLSYGYTF.

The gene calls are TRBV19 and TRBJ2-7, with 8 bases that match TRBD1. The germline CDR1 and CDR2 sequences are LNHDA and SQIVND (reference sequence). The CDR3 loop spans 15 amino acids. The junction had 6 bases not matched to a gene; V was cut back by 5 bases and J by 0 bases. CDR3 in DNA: TGTGCCAGTAGTCCCCGACAGGGGACCTCCTACGAGCAGTACTTC. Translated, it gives CASSPRQGTSYEQYF.

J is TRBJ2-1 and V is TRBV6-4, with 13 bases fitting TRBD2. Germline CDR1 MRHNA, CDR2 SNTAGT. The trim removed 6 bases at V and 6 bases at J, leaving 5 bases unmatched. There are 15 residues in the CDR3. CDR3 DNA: TGTGCCAGCAGCGAACTAGCGGGGGGGCCCAATGAGCAGTTCTTC. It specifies CASSELAGGPNEQFF.